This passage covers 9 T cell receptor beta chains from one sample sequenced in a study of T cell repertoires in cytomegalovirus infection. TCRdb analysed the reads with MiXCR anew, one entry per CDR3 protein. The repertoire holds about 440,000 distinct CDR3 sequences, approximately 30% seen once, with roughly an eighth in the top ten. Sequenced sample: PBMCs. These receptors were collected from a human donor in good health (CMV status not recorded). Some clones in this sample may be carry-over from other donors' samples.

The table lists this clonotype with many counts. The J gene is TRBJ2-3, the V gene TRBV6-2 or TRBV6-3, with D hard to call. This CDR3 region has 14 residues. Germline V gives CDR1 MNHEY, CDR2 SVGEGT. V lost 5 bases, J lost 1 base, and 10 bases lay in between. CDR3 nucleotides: TGTGCCAGCAGTATAGGGCAGCGCACAGATACGCAGTATTTT. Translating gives CASSIGQRTDTQYF.

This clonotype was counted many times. CDR3 bases: TGTGCCAGCAGCTTAGTCTGGGACTCTGGGGCCAACGTCCTGACTTTC. This encodes CASSLVWDSGANVLTF. The chain is built from TRBV7-8 and TRBJ2-6, with D hard to call. The germline gives CDR1 SGHVS, CDR2 FQNEAQ. The CDR3 consists of 16 residues. The V and J ends lost 1 base and 0 bases respectively, with 7 bases between them.

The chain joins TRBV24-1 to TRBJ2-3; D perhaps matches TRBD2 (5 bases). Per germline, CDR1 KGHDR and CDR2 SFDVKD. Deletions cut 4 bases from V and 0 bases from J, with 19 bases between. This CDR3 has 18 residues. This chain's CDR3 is CATSDHLGGPVSTDTQYF. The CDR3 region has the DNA TGTGCCACCAGTGACCACTTAGGAGGTCCCGTTAGCACAGATACGCAGTATTTT.

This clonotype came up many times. The CDR3 DNA sequence: TGTGCCAGCAGAAGGGACAGCACAGATACGCAGTATTTT. Residues: CASRRDSTDTQYF. V gene TRBV19 combines with J gene TRBJ2-3; TRBD1 or TRBD2 may be the D gene (5 bases each). The CDR3 is 13 amino acids. Trimming cost V 9 bases and J 0 bases, with 10 bases left between them. Germline CDR1 is LNHDA and CDR2 is SQIVND (reference sequence).

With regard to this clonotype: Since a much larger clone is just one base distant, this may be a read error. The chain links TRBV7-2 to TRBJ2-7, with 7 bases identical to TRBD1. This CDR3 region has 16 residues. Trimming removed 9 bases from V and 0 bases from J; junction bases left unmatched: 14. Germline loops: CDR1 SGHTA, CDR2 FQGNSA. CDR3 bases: TGTGCCAGGAGCAAAGCTGGACAGGTCTCCTCCTACGAGCAGTACTTC. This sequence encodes CARSKAGQVSSYEQYF. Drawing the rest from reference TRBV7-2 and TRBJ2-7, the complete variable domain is GAGVSQSPSNKVTEKGKDVELRCDPISGHTALYWYRQSLGQGLEFLIYFQGNSAPDKSGLPSDRFSAERTGGSVSTLTIQRTQQEDSAVYLCARSKAGQVSSYEQYFGPGTRLTVT.

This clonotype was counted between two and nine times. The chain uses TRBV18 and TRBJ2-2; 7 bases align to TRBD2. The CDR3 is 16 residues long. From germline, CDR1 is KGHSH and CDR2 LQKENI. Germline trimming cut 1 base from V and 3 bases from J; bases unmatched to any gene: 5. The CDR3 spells CASSPLRLADTGELFF. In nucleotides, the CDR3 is TGTGCCAGCTCACCACTTCGACTAGCCGACACCGGGGAGCTGTTTTTT.

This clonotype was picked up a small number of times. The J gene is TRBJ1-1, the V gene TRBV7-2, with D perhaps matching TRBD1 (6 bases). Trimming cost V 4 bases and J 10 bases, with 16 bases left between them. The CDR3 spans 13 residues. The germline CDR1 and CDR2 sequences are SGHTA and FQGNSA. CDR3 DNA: TGTGCCAGCAGCTCCTTTGGGGGGCCCGGAGCTTTCTTT. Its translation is CASSSFGGPGAFF. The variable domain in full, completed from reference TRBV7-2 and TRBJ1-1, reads GAGVSQSPSNKVTEKGKDVELRCDPISGHTALYWYRQSLGQGLEFLIYFQGNSAPDKSGLPSDRFSAERTGGSVSTLTIQRTQQEDSAVYLCASSSFGGPGAFFGQGTRLTVV.

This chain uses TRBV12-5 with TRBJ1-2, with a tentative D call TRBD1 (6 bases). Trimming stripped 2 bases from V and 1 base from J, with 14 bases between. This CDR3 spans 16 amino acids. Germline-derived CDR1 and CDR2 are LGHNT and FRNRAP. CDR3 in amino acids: CASGLQGQAHNYGYTF. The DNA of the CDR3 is TGTGCTAGTGGTTTGCAGGGGCAGGCGCATAACTATGGCTACACCTTC.

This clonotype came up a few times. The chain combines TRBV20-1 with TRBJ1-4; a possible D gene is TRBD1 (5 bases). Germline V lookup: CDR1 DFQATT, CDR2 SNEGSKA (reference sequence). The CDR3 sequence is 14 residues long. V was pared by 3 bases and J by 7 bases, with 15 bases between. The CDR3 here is CSASVGALVEKLFF. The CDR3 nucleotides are TGCAGTGCTAGTGTCGGGGCGCTAGTTGAAAAACTGTTTTTT.